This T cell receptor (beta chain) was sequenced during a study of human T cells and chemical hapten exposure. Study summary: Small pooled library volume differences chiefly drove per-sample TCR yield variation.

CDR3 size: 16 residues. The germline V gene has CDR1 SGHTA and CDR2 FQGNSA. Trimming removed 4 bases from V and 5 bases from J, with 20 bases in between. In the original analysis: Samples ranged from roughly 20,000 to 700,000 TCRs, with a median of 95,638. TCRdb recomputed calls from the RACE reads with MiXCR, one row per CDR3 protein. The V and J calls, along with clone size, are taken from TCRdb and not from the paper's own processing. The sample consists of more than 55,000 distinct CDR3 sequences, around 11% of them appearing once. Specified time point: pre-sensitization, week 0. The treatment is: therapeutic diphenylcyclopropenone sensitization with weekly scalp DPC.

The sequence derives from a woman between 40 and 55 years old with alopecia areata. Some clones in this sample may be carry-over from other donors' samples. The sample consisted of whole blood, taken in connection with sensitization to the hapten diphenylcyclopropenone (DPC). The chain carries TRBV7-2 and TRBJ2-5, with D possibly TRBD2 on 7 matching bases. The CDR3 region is CASSSPGGGLLETQYF. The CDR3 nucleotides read TGTGCCAGCAGCTCCCCTGGGGGGGGCCTCCTGGAGACCCAGTACTTC.